This record concerns one TCR beta chain sequence. Its matching antigen is unknown. CDR1 and CDR2 (germline): SGHVS, FQNEAQ. V trimming: 5 bases; J trimming: 6 bases; junction bases outside the gene matches: 3. This CDR3 has 13 residues. This record comes from a study of identical twins' blood T cells. General study results and limits: Shared environment remains a possible cause of twin similarity.

TCRdb redid the calling of the 5' RACE reads with MiXCR, one entry per CDR3 protein. Counted here are a few hundred thousand distinct CDR3 sequences, roughly 30% occurring once; the ten biggest clones make up roughly 5.5%. The gene calls are TRBV7-8 and TRBJ2-1; 8 bases align to TRBD1. Sequenced input: PBMCs. The TCR sequence derives from a woman aged 18 to 55 in good health. The CDR3 sequence is CASSADRGNEQFF. The CDR3 DNA reads TGTGCCAGCAGCGCCGACAGGGGCAATGAGCAGTTCTTC.